This TCR beta chain came from a study of early T cells in non-severe SARS-CoV-2 infection. As for the study in general: Sequencing used unsorted whole-blood bulk RNA, so chains lack pairing.

In its sample, this clonotype was seen many times. Antigen unknown. Whole-study results and caveats: In VDJdb matching, anti-spike CD8 responses were favored while private and CD4 specificities went missing.

Individual cDNA molecules carried attached unique molecular identifiers. TCRdb analysed the 5' RACE reads with MiXCR anew, one entry per CDR3 protein. The profile shows tens of thousands of distinct CDR3 sequences, approximately 5.3% of them singletons. This CDR3 spans 13 amino acids. The germline V and J ends were trimmed by 6 bases and 1 base, with 9 bases remaining between them. This receptor was taken from an adult who was a healthcare worker with PCR-confirmed SARS-CoV-2 infection or an uninfected control (not recorded which). This sequence joins TRBV12-3 or TRBV12-4 and TRBJ1-1; D gene unclear. The sequenced sample consisted of whole blood. The CDR3 region is CASRQVANTEAFF. The CDR3 region has the DNA TGTGCCAGCAGGCAAGTTGCGAACACTGAAGCTTTCTTT.